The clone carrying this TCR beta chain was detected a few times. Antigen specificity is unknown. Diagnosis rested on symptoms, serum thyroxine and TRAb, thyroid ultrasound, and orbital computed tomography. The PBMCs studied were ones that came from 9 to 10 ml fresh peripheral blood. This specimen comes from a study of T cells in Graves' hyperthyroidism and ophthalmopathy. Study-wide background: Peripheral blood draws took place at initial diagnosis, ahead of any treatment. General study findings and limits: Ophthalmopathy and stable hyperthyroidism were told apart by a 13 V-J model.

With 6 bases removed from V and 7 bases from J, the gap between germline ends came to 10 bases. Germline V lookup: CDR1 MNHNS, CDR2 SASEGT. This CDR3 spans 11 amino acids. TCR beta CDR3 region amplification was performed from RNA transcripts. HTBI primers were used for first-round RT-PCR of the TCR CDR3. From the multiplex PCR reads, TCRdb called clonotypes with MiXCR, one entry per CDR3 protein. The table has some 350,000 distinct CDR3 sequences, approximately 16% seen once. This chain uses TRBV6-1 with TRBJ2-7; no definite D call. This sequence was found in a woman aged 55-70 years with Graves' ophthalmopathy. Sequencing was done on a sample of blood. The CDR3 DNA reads TGTGCCAGCAGCACCGGGTGGGAGCAGTACTTC. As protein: CASSTGWEQYF.